This T cell receptor (beta chain) is from a study of blood T cell repertoires in COVID-19. Germline CDR1 ENHRY, CDR2 SYGVKD. Trimming removed 2 bases from V and 3 bases from J, with 8 bases in between. The CDR3 totals 14 residues. Some clones are missing from TCRdb's copy, which holds only in-frame ones; the method was immunoSEQ multiplex PCR. This table holds more than 30,000 clones, 70% to 90% found once. The receptor's source is an elderly woman with active or convalescent COVID-19. The sequenced material came from peripheral blood. J is TRBJ2-1 and V is TRBV10-3; TRBD1 might be the D (5 bases). This CDR3 is CAISEETDYNEQFF. The DNA for the CDR3 is TGTGCCATCAGTGAGGAGACAGACTACAATGAGCAGTTCTTC.